These 20 T cell receptor beta chains share one sample of origin, sequenced in a study of Ad26.COV2.S vaccination and SARS-CoV-2 variants. Treatment denoted: around 19 received Ad26.COV2.S at low or high dose, single or two shots; about 5 received placebo; per-sample allocation not given. Day 63 following the first vaccine or placebo injection was when the samples were taken. Method: immunoSEQ multiplex PCR; TCRdb's copy keeps in-frame clones and lacks some. The repertoire holds about 480,000 clones, with around 88% as singletons. The material was peripheral blood, obtained in a trial of Ad26.COV2.S vaccine versus placebo. The origin of the receptors is a person between 18 and 59 years old who received the Ad26.COV2.S COVID-19 vaccine or a placebo.

This chain links TRBV19 with TRBJ1-5; D is unclear. This CDR3 has 15 residues. V dropped 5 bases and J dropped 2 bases, with 13 bases sitting between them. In germline, CDR1 is LNHDA, CDR2 SQIVND (reference sequence). The CDR3 sequence is CASSDRPWGNQPQHF. In DNA form, the CDR3 reads TGTGCCAGTAGTGACCGACCATGGGGCAATCAGCCCCAGCATTTT.

V and J are TRBV11-1 and TRBJ2-1; 9 bases are a match to TRBD1. Germline CDR1 SGHAT, CDR2 FQDESV (reference sequence). The V and J ends lost 5 bases and 8 bases, in that order; junction bases with no gene match: 10. This CDR3 contains 15 residues. CDR3 coding DNA: TGTGCCAGCAGCGTCGGGACAGGGCACAGGGATGAGCAGTTCTTC. Its translation is CASSVGTGHRDEQFF.

This chain uses TRBV5-1 with TRBJ1-4; possible D gene TRBD1, 5 bases. The V gene lost 3 bases and the J gene lost 5 bases, with 11 bases spanning the gap. The CDR3 runs 14 residues. The germline CDR1 and CDR2 sequences are SGHRS and YFSETQ. In nucleotides, the CDR3 is TGCGCCAGCAGCTCTCCGGGACCGAATGAAAAACTGTTTTTT. This codes for CASSSPGPNEKLFF.

Regarding this clone: Different DNA sequences within this sample yield the same CDR3. V gene TRBV19 combines with J gene TRBJ2-7, with 7 bases matching TRBD1. Germline V lookup: CDR1 LNHDA, CDR2 SQIVND (reference sequence). Trimming removed 4 bases from V and 0 bases from J; junction bases left unmatched: 3. The CDR3 spans 14 residues. The CDR3 DNA sequence: TGTGCCAGTAGTAACAGGGGTAGCTCCTACGAGCAGTACTTC. Encoded protein: CASSNRGSSYEQYF.

J is TRBJ2-5 and V is TRBV6-5; the D gene is possibly TRBD1 (6 bases). The ends were cut back, 10 bases at V and 3 bases at J, with 18 bases in the middle. Germline loops: CDR1 MNHEY, CDR2 SVGAGI. This CDR3 is built from 14 residues. The CDR3 protein is CATYDTAGEETQYF. CDR3 DNA: TGTGCCACCTACGACACAGCAGGGGAAGAGACCCAGTACTTC.

This sequence joins TRBV29-1 and TRBJ2-1; no firm D call. Trimming removed 6 bases from V and 0 bases from J, with 12 bases in between. The CDR3 extends over 14 amino acids. Looked up from germline, CDR1 is SQVTM and CDR2 is ANQGSEA. The CDR3 spells CSVVALSSYNEQFF. The CDR3 bases are TGCAGCGTGGTGGCCCTGAGCTCCTACAATGAGCAGTTCTTC.

This chain connects TRBV29-1 to TRBJ2-1; 9 bases fit TRBD1. After removal of 6 bases from V and 5 bases from J, the junction contained 11 bases not matched to a gene. CDR3 length: 15 amino acids. Germline assignment: CDR1 SQVTM and CDR2 ANQGSEA. CDR3 region: CSVKKGTGLDNEQFF. Here the CDR3 DNA reads TGCAGCGTAAAAAAAGGGACAGGGCTGGACAATGAGCAGTTCTTC.

This chain joins TRBV18 and TRBJ1-4; D may be TRBD1 (5 bases). Per germline, CDR1 KGHSH and CDR2 LQKENI. Trimming took off 6 bases at V and 6 bases at J, with 11 bases between the two ends. CDR3 length equals 13 residues. The CDR3 region is CASSGGTHEKLFF. CDR3 DNA: TGTGCCAGCTCGGGAGGGACCCATGAAAAACTGTTTTTT.

J is TRBJ1-5 and V is TRBV7-2, with a possible D match to TRBD1 (5 bases). CDR1 is SGHTA and CDR2 is FQGNSA in the germline V gene. Between the trimmed V and J ends, which lost 4 bases and 6 bases, there was a span of 19 bases. The CDR3 consists of 16 residues. CDR3 sequence reads: CASSSNRFFQSQPQHF. For the CDR3, the DNA is TGTGCCAGCAGCTCCAACAGGTTTTTTCAGTCTCAGCCCCAGCATTTT.

This clone showed up just once. Different DNA sequences within this sample yield the same CDR3. The CDR3 loop is CAWSPGGYEQYF. CDR3 in DNA: TGTGCCTGGAGCCCCGGGGGGTACGAGCAGTACTTC. The J gene is TRBJ2-7, the V gene TRBV30, with 7 bases aligning to TRBD2. V shed 3 bases, J shed 4 bases, and the junction held 3 bases outside the gene matches. Germline CDR1 reads GTSNPN; CDR2 reads SVGIG (reference sequence). The CDR3 extends over 12 amino acids.

The chain links TRBV19 to TRBJ1-5, with D unclear. V was trimmed by 3 bases and J by 4 bases, leaving 13 bases between them. This CDR3 region has 15 residues. In germline, CDR1 is LNHDA, CDR2 SQIVND (reference sequence). CDR3 protein: CASSIDGGRNQPQHF. The CDR3 DNA reads as TGTGCCAGTAGTATTGACGGAGGGAGGAATCAGCCCCAGCATTTT.

V usage is TRBV7-3 and J usage is TRBJ2-3, with D perhaps assigned TRBD1 or TRBD2 (5 bases each). The CDR3 covers 15 residues. Trimming cost V 1 base and J 5 bases, with 13 bases left between them. Germline V lookup: CDR1 SGHTA, CDR2 FQGTGA. The CDR3 protein is CASSLNGAGGDTQYF. The CDR3 nucleotides read TGTGCCAGCAGCTTAAATGGGGCGGGTGGAGATACGCAGTATTTT.

This CDR3 is CASSEGSGRDGELFF. Here the CDR3 DNA reads TGTGCCAGCAGTGAAGGTAGCGGGAGGGACGGGGAGCTGTTTTTT. The chain recombines TRBV6-1 with TRBJ2-2; 11 bases line up with TRBD2. Per the germline V gene, CDR1 is MNHNS and CDR2 is SASEGT. CDR3 size: 15 residues. Unmatched junction bases numbered 2, after V lost 1 base and J lost 7 bases.

The CDR3 region is CASSPWTGGTEAFF. The CDR3 coding sequence is TGTGCCAGCAGCCCTTGGACGGGCGGGACTGAAGCTTTCTTT. This chain connects TRBV2 to TRBJ1-1; no firm D call. Trimming stripped 6 bases from V and 5 bases from J, with 16 bases between. CDR1 and CDR2 (germline): SNHLY, FYNNEI. This CDR3 region has 14 residues.

The CDR3 bases are TGTGCCAGCAGCCCAGGGGTCAGAACCGTTACAGATACGCAGTATTTT. Protein product: CASSPGVRTVTDTQYF. This rearrangement joins TRBV11-2 to TRBJ2-3; the D gene is possibly TRBD1 (6 bases). The germline gives CDR1 SGHAT, CDR2 FQNNGV. The CDR3 totals 16 residues. V gave up 5 bases and J gave up 3 bases, with 18 bases separating them.

The CDR3 coding sequence is TGTGCCACCGGGCCCCGTCGCGGGACAGGGGCCTACGAGCAGTACTTC. The encoded protein is CATGPRRGTGAYEQYF. The rearrangement uses TRBV15 and TRBJ2-7; 10 positions match TRBD1. The CDR3 sequence is 16 residues long. CDR1 LNHNV and CDR2 YYDKDF come from the germline V gene (reference sequence). V shed 8 bases, J shed 2 bases, and the junction held 12 bases outside the gene matches.

This chain uses TRBV2 with TRBJ1-6, with 10 nucleotides matching TRBD1. The germline CDR1 and CDR2 sequences are SNHLY and FYNNEI. V gave up 5 bases and J gave up 7 bases; unmatched junction bases: 2. The CDR3 is 14 amino acids. CDR3 coding DNA: TGTGCCAGCAGTTGGGGACAGGGGAATTCACCCCTCCACTTT. This sequence encodes CASSWGQGNSPLHF.

This chain connects TRBV5-8 to TRBJ1-2; 7 positions agree with TRBD1. Germline lookup yields CDR1 SGHTS and CDR2 YDEGEE. The V gene end was trimmed by 4 bases and the J gene end by 8 bases; junction bases not matched to a gene: 20. The length of the CDR3 is 17 residues. This chain's CDR3 is CASSLTWTGQKGMGYTF. The CDR3, as DNA: TGTGCCAGCAGCCTTACCTGGACAGGTCAAAAGGGAATGGGCTACACCTTC.

The rearrangement joins TRBV3-1 (or the pseudogene TRBV3-2) to TRBJ1-3, with D unclear. Per germline, CDR1 LGHDT and CDR2 YNNKEL (reference sequence). The CDR3 loop spans 13 amino acids. The germline V and J ends were trimmed by 4 bases and 8 bases, with 12 bases remaining between them. CDR3 DNA: TGTGCCAGCAGCCCGGCCCTTAGAGACACCATATATTTT. The encoded protein is CASSPALRDTIYF.

The chain combines TRBV5-4 with TRBJ1-2; TRBD1 matches at 7 bases. CDR3 length equals 15 residues. Per germline, CDR1 SGHNT and CDR2 YYREEE (reference sequence). Unmatched junction bases numbered 4, after V lost 0 bases and J lost 2 bases. The CDR3 sequence: CASSLETGRNYGYTF. The CDR3 nucleotides read TGTGCCAGCAGCTTGGAGACAGGGAGAAACTATGGCTACACCTTC.